The 4 T cell receptor beta chains given below trace back to one sample, sequenced in a study of T cell responses to AZD1222 COVID-19 vaccine. Libraries were prepared by immunoSEQ multiplex PCR; TCRdb keeps only in-frame clonotypes and omits some of them. The repertoire holds approximately 150,000 clones, approximately 92% seen once, with 1.5% to 2% in the top ten. Material: peripheral blood, obtained on day 0 of AZD1222 vaccination. The receptors here all came from an adult in good health.

The chain has TRBV11-1 and TRBJ1-1; 7 bases match TRBD1. V lost 6 bases to trimming and J lost 0 bases; unmatched junction nucleotides: 7. CDR3 length: 15 residues. Germline loops: CDR1 SGHAT, CDR2 FQDESV (reference sequence). The CDR3 protein is CASRTGQIMNTEAFF. The CDR3 DNA follows: TGTGCCAGCAGGACGGGACAGATCATGAACACTGAAGCTTTCTTT.

This chain links TRBV5-1 with TRBJ2-4; 9 bases are a match to TRBD2. V gave up 4 bases and J gave up 0 bases; unmatched junction bases: 5. Germline values: CDR1 SGHRS, CDR2 YFSETQ. CDR3 length equals 16 residues. The CDR3 sequence is CASSLAGNIAKNIQYF. The DNA of the CDR3 is TGCGCCAGCAGCCTAGCGGGGAACATAGCCAAAAACATTCAGTACTTC.

The V and J genes are TRBV5-1 and TRBJ2-5, with 8 bases identical to TRBD2. CDR1 SGHRS and CDR2 YFSETQ come from the germline V gene. Trimming removed 4 bases from V and 5 bases from J; junction bases left unmatched: 10. This CDR3 spans 15 amino acids. The CDR3 region has the DNA TGCGCCAGCAGCCCACGGAGCGGGAGAACGGAGACCCAGTACTTC. Its translation: CASSPRSGRTETQYF.

V usage is TRBV2 and J usage is TRBJ2-7; D unresolved. The V and J ends lost 6 bases and 3 bases respectively, with 3 bases between them. Germline CDR1 reads SNHLY; CDR2 reads FYNNEI. The CDR3 sequence is 10 residues long. CDR3 DNA sequence: TGTGCCAGCAGCGACTACGAGCAGTACTTC. Translation gives CASSDYEQYF.